Sequencing of this TCR beta chain was carried out in a study of T cell responses to AZD1222 COVID-19 vaccine. Overall study context: Analysis merged second doses at about 4 or about 12 weeks.

Points on this clone: What it recognizes is unknown.

The repertoire was sequenced with immunoSEQ multiplex PCR; TCRdb's copy has only in-frame clones and lacks some. The sample includes about 180,000 clones, just over 90% of them seen just once. General study points: CD4 TCRs covered the whole spike, strongest at regions 160-218 and 743-854. Spike-specific TCR breadth and depth rose after two AZD1222 doses. It was only 6 or 7 AZD1222 recipients who were seropositive at baseline.

The CDR3 runs 16 residues. The V gene end was trimmed by 3 bases and the J gene end by 3 bases; junction bases not matched to a gene: 10. Germline-derived CDR1 and CDR2 are SGHTA and FQGNSA. Here the sequenced sample was peripheral blood, taken on day 0 of AZD1222 vaccination. This receptor was obtained from an adult in good health. The J gene is TRBJ1-1, the V gene TRBV7-2; 7 nucleotides line up with TRBD1. The CDR3 here is CASSFAMTGRDTEAFF. The CDR3 coding sequence is TGTGCCAGCAGCTTCGCTATGACAGGGAGGGACACTGAAGCTTTCTTT.